This T cell receptor beta chain was documented in a study of blood T cell repertoires in COVID-19. Turning to the study itself: PBMCs, B-cell-depleted T cells, or T cells provided the cDNA or gDNA that made up the material.

This CDR3 spans 14 amino acids. The V gene end was trimmed by 5 bases and the J gene end by 6 bases; junction bases not matched to a gene: 6. Germline V CDR1 and CDR2: SEHNR, FQNEAQ (reference sequence). Some clones are missing from TCRdb's copy, which holds only in-frame ones; the method was immunoSEQ multiplex PCR. The data contain some 300,000 clones, 85% to 90% of them singletons. Clinical history reported by participants formed the basis on which cohorts were assigned. The sample consisted of PBMCs or T cells enriched from blood (not recorded which). The clonotype comes from a woman in her forties or fifties who had been exposed to COVID-19. The chain combines TRBV7-9 with TRBJ2-4, with 8 bases matching TRBD1. This CDR3 is CASSPGTGLNIQYF. In nucleotides, the CDR3 is TGTGCCAGCAGCCCCGGGACAGGCCTAAACATTCAGTACTTC.